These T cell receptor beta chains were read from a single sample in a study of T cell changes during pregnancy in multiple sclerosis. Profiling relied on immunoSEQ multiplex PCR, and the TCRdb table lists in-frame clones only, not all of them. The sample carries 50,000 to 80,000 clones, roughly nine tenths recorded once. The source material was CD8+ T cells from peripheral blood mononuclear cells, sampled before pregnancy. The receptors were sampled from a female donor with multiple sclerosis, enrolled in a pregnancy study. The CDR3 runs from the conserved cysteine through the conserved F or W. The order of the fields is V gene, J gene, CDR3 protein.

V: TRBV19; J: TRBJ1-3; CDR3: CASTPTGHSGNTIYF
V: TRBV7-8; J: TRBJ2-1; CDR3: CASSFVTSGGNEQFF
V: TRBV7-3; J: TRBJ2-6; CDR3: CASSLTGTGLISGANVLTF
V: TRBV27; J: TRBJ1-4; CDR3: CASSLSSANEKLFF
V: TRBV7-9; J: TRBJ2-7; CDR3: CASSFLTGLSYEQYF
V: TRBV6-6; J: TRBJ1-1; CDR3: CASSRLHNTEAFF
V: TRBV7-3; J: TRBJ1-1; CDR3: CASSQSVGQTFEAFF
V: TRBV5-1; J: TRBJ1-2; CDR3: CASSLYGTDGYTF
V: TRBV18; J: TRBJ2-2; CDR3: CASSHDRDQTTGELFF
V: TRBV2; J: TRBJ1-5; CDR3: CASSGTVNNQPQHF